This T cell receptor beta chain originates from a study of T cell responses to AZD1222 COVID-19 vaccine. Study context: Both about-4-week and about-12-week second-dose recipients were combined. Whole-study findings and limits: Reports indicate that nearly half of spike-specific TCRs are directed at unmutated variant regions.

This clone was found a few times. Its cognate antigen is unknown. Deletions cut 6 bases from V and 3 bases from J, with 14 bases between. Germline-derived CDR1 and CDR2 are MNHEY and SMNVEV (reference sequence). CDR3 length: 14 amino acids. Here immunoSEQ multiplex PCR was the method, and the copy in TCRdb shows in-frame clones only, minus some. Here the sample spans tens of thousands of clones, more than 75% being singletons. The TCR sequence derives from an adult in good health. Sequenced material: peripheral blood, taken on day 0 of AZD1222 vaccination. The rearrangement links TRBV27 to TRBJ1-2, with D perhaps matching TRBD1 (5 bases). The CDR3 DNA sequence: TGTGCCAGCAGGCCAGGGAGGGTGGACTATGGCTACACCTTC. This gives the protein CASRPGRVDYGYTF.